This entry concerns a single TCR beta chain. The antigen remains undetermined. This entry belongs to a study of radiotherapy plus CTLA-4 blockade in lung cancer. In the study overall: Patients showed objective responses in 15% to 20% of cases, and disease control was achieved by about 31%.

CDR1 LNHNV and CDR2 YYDKDF come from the germline V gene (reference sequence). The CDR3 is made up of 15 amino acids. Trimming removed 3 bases at V and 5 bases at J, with 16 bases between. Only in-frame clones appear in the TCRdb table, and some are missing; sequencing was by immunoSEQ multiplex PCR. Of around 130,000 clones listed, more than 80% were seen once; the top ten hold 6.9%. The study, taken as a whole, reports: An expansion of tumor-derived TCR clones occurred in blood after radiotherapy plus ipilimumab.

V is TRBV15 and J is TRBJ2-5; either TRBD1 or TRBD2 may fit D (5 bases each). This specimen was peripheral blood, taken from a patient treated with radiotherapy plus ipilimumab. This TCR came from a human donor with non-small cell lung cancer that progressed on radiotherapy plus ipilimumab. The CDR3 protein is CATSRRGWAWETQYF. The CDR3 DNA reads TGTGCCACCAGCAGGAGGGGCTGGGCCTGGGAGACCCAGTACTTC.